This TCR beta chain was observed in a study of beta chain features in type 1 diabetes. Study-level background: All samples yielded 107,917,701 examined sorted cells. Notes on the study in general: The naive, central memory and Treg TCRB repertoires showed an apparent similarity that was greater among patients than among healthy donors.

Each of the CD4+ naive, central memory, regulatory and stem cell-like memory populations was sorted via CD45RO/CCR7/CD25/CD127/CD95/CD27. In this sample, this clone turned up a few times. As yet, its antigen is unknown. Reverse transcribing all isolated RNA meant expressed TCRB transcripts were sequenced. The data were produced by immunoSEQ multiplex PCR, yet TCRdb's version contains in-frame clones alone and is incomplete. This sample has 500,000 to 700,000 clones, with roughly 16% found just once. The CDR3 length is 13 residues. Germline V gene lookup returns CDR1 SEHNR and CDR2 FQNEAQ (reference sequence). With 6 bases removed from V and 6 bases from J, the gap between germline ends came to 12 bases.

The chain has TRBV7-9 and TRBJ1-5; D possibly corresponds to TRBD1 (5 bases). Sequenced: naive CD4+ T cells from blood. The receptor comes from a man aged 18 to 29 in good health. CDR3 residues: CASSFPGSQPQHF. The CDR3 bases are TGTGCCAGCAGTTTCCCAGGGAGTCAGCCCCAGCATTTT.